Listed below are T cell receptor beta chains from one sample, sequenced in a study of blood T cell repertoires in COVID-19. Clones were read by immunoSEQ multiplex PCR, and TCRdb kept only the in-frame ones, dropping some. This table holds approximately 350,000 clones, around four fifths found once. The sample consisted of PBMCs or T cells enriched from blood (not recorded which). The origin of the receptors is a woman in her forties or fifties who had recovered from COVID-19. CDR3s include the opening cysteine and the closing phenylalanine or tryptophan. The D gene is left open where the match is weak. The listing skips clone size in some rows; elsewhere it reads once, few, many or a size class.

V	J	D	size	CDR3	DNA
TRBV12-3/TRBV12-4	TRBJ2-7	TRBD2	NA	CASRIAGGFEQYF	TGTGCCAGCAGAATAGCGGGAGGGTTTGAGCAGTACTTC
TRBV3-1/TRBV3-2	TRBJ1-1	NA	once	CASSQVQGLTEAFF	TGTGCCAGCAGCCAAGTCCAGGGTCTGACTGAAGCTTTCTTT
TRBV27	TRBJ1-2	TRBD1	NA	CASSWDRTNYGYTF	TGTGCCAGCAGCTGGGACAGGACTAACTATGGCTACACCTTC
TRBV2	TRBJ2-1	TRBD1	NA	CASTKDRFYDEQFF	TGTGCCAGCACCAAGGACAGGTTTTACGATGAGCAGTTCTTC
TRBV9	TRBJ2-7	NA	NA	CASSASSLSSYEQYF	TGTGCCAGCAGCGCTAGCAGTTTAAGCTCCTACGAGCAGTACTTC
TRBV5-4	TRBJ1-1	TRBD1	NA	CASSPPPTGTGREAFF	TGTGCCAGCAGCCCACCTCCTACCGGGACAGGGAGGGAAGCTTTCTTT
TRBV30	TRBJ2-3	NA	once	CASMAGTDTQYF	TGTGCCAGTATGGCGGGTACAGATACGCAGTATTTT
TRBV6-6	TRBJ2-1	TRBD2	NA	CASSALAGEQFF	TGTGCCAGCAGTGCACTAGCGGGGGAGCAGTTCTTC
TRBV6-1	TRBJ1-1	NA	NA	CASSYSVEGAFF	TGTGCCAGCAGTTATTCAGTAGAGGGAGCTTTCTTT
TRBV7-8	TRBJ1-1	NA	NA	CASSLRREEAFF	TGTGCCAGCAGTCTCCGAAGGGAGGAAGCTTTCTTT
TRBV7-9	TRBJ2-7	NA	NA	CASSLSVYEQYF	TGTGCCAGCAGCTTATCTGTCTACGAGCAGTACTTC
TRBV7-2	TRBJ2-7	TRBD2	once	CASSLLAGGAIYEQYF	TGTGCCAGCAGCTTACTAGCGGGAGGAGCCATCTACGAGCAGTACTTC
TRBV10-3	TRBJ1-1	NA	NA	CAIQGRDRDTEAFF	TGTGCCATCCAGGGCAGGGATAGAGACACTGAAGCTTTCTTT
TRBV7-6	TRBJ1-1	NA	NA	CASSLVFGNTEAFF	TGTGCCAGCAGCTTAGTTTTCGGGAACACTGAAGCTTTCTTT
TRBV27	TRBJ1-1	NA	NA	CASSFRARNTEAFF	TGTGCCAGCAGTTTCCGTGCGAGGAACACTGAAGCTTTCTTT
TRBV6-1	TRBJ1-2	TRBD1	NA	CASSEAGQGIYGYTF	TGTGCCAGCAGTGAAGCGGGACAGGGGATCTATGGCTACACCTTC
TRBV5-4	TRBJ2-7	TRBD1	NA	CASSPVGQLLFEQYF	TGTGCCAGCAGCCCGGTGGGACAGCTTCTTTTCGAGCAGTACTTC
TRBV27	TRBJ2-1	TRBD2	NA	CASSVGAGEYNEQFF	TGTGCCAGCAGTGTCGGAGCGGGGGAATACAATGAGCAGTTCTTC
TRBV20-1	TRBJ2-7	TRBD1	once	CALTGGGEQYF	TGCGCTCTTACAGGGGGTGGCGAGCAGTACTTC
TRBV7-9	TRBJ2-1	TRBD2	NA	CASSPSGTSGGRRNEQFF	TGTGCCAGCAGCCCCTCCGGGACTAGCGGGGGGAGACGGAATGAGCAGTTCTTC
TRBV7-2	TRBJ2-7	TRBD1	NA	CASTTGTGVDEQYF	TGTGCCTCAACCACCGGGACAGGGGTCGACGAGCAGTACTTC
TRBV18	TRBJ1-2	NA	NA	CASSPARTDNYGYTF	TGTGCCAGCTCACCAGCTCGGACAGACAACTATGGCTACACCTTC